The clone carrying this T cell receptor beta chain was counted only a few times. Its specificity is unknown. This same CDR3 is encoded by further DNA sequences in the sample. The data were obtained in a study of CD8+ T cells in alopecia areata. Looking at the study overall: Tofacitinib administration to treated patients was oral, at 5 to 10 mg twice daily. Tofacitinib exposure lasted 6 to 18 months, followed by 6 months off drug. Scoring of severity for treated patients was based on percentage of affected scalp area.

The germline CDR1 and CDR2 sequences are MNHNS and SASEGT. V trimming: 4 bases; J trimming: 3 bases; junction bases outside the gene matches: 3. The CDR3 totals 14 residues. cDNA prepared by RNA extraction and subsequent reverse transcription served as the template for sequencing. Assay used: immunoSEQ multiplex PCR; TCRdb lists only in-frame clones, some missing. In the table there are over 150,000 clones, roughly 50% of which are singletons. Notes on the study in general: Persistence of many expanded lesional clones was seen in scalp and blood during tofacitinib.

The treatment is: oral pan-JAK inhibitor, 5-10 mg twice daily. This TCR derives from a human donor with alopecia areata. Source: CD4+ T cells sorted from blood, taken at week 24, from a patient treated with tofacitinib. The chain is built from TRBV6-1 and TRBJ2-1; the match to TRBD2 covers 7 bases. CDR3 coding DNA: TGTGCCAGCAGTGCCCTAGCGGACTACAATGAGCAGTTCTTC. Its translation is CASSALADYNEQFF.